Each of the 5 T cell receptor beta chains below was sequenced from the same sample in a study of T cells after posttransplantation cyclophosphamide. Produced via immunoSEQ multiplex PCR; TCRdb's table is partial and in-frame only. Sampling found approximately 39,000 clones, none seen once. The specimen sequenced was PBMCs. These receptor sequences come from a girl aged 5-17 years in good health, CMV-negative, and a related stem cell transplant donor.

This clone has a count of ten or more. The gene calls are TRBV2 and TRBJ2-3; TRBD1 might be the D (5 bases). Germline lookup yields CDR1 SNHLY and CDR2 FYNNEI. The V gene lost 0 bases and the J gene lost 5 bases, with 12 bases spanning the gap. The CDR3 covers 15 residues. The CDR3 protein is CASSEAGSQGDTQYF. The CDR3 coding sequence is TGTGCCAGCAGTGAAGCAGGCAGTCAGGGAGATACGCAGTATTTT.

In its sample, this clone was seen many times. The genes are TRBV28 and TRBJ2-7, with TRBD2 as a possible D gene (6 bases). The CDR3 totals 17 residues. V was pared by 6 bases and J by 0 bases, with 21 bases between. Looked up from germline, CDR1 is MDHEN and CDR2 is SYDVKM. This chain's CDR3 is CASRLIGGGSYSYEQYF. DNA of the CDR3: TGTGCCAGCAGACTAATTGGTGGGGGGTCCTACTCCTACGAGCAGTACTTC.

This clone was seen many times. The V gene is TRBV19, the J gene TRBJ2-5; a weak D match, TRBD1 (6 bases). V was cut by 4 bases and J by 1 base, with 10 bases left in between. Germline V gives CDR1 LNHDA, CDR2 SQIVND (reference sequence). The CDR3 has 14 residues. CDR3 DNA: TGTGCCAGTAGTACGAGGACAGTCCAAGAGACCCAGTACTTC. It translates to CASSTRTVQETQYF.

The chain has TRBV2 and TRBJ2-2; D might be TRBD1 (6 bases). CDR3 size: 16 residues. Trimming took 4 bases from V and 4 from J, leaving 16 bases between them. Germline V CDR1 and CDR2: SNHLY, FYNNEI. The CDR3 sequence is CASSAPRDTLTGELFF. As DNA, the CDR3 is TGTGCCAGCAGTGCGCCCCGGGACACTCTCACCGGGGAGCTGTTTTTT.

The chain links TRBV5-4 to TRBJ2-1, with 10 bases aligning to TRBD2. The CDR3 extends over 16 amino acids. Trimming took 4 bases from V and 1 from J; bases not matched to a gene: 5. Germline V CDR1 and CDR2: SGHNT, YYREEE (reference sequence). CDR3 amino acids: CASSPSGGESYNEQFF. CDR3 nucleotides: TGTGCCAGCAGCCCTAGCGGGGGAGAATCCTACAATGAGCAGTTCTTC.